The sequence of this T cell receptor (beta chain) was determined in a study of blood T cell repertoires in COVID-19. Data came from immunoSEQ multiplex PCR; TCRdb stores just in-frame clones and leaves some out. This table has approximately 110,000 clones, approximately 88% appearing once. CDR3 length equals 14 residues. Trimming pared 0 bases from V and 0 bases from J, leaving 6 bases between. CDR1 MNHEY and CDR2 SVGEGT come from the germline V gene. The receptor was derived from a woman aged 40 to 49 with acute or convalescent COVID-19. The sequenced sample was peripheral blood. The V gene is TRBV6-2 or TRBV6-3, the J gene TRBJ2-7, with D possibly being TRBD2 (6 bases). CDR3 nucleotide sequence: TGTGCCAGCAGTTACTCCGGGGGCTCCTACGAGCAGTACTTC. Translating it yields CASSYSGGSYEQYF.